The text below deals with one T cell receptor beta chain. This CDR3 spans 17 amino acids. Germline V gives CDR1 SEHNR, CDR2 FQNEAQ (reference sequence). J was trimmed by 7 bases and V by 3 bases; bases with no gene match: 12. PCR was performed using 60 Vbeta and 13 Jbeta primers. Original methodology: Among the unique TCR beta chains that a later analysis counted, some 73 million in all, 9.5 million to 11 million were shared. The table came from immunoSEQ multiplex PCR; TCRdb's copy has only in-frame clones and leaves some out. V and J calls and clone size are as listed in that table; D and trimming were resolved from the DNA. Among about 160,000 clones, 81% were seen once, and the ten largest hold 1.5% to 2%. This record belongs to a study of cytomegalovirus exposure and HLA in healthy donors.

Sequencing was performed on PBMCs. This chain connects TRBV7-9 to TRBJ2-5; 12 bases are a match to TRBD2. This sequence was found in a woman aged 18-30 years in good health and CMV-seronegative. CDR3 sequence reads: CASSLRILAGGVGTQYF. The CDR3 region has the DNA TGTGCCAGCAGCTTGAGAATACTAGCGGGGGGCGTCGGGACCCAGTACTTC.